Below are 24 T cell receptor beta chains sequenced from a single sample in a study of control samples from healthy donors and cancer patients. Sequencing used immunoSEQ multiplex PCR; TCRdb keeps in-frame clones, though not all of them. The sample yields 250,000 to 300,000 clones, approximately 80% seen once. Sequenced: PBMCs. The receptors originated from a woman aged 60-75 years with lung cancer.

This chain links TRBV7-2 with TRBJ2-1; 9 bases fit TRBD1. V was pared by 5 bases and J by 1 base, with 3 bases of the junction left unmatched. Germline CDR1 SGHTA, CDR2 FQGNSA. The CDR3 is 15 residues long. CDR3 sequence reads: CASSHGQGSYNEQFF. The DNA for the CDR3 is TGTGCCAGCAGCCACGGACAGGGGTCCTACAATGAGCAGTTCTTC. The complete variable domain, with remaining parts taken from reference TRBV7-2 and TRBJ2-1, reads GAGVSQSPSNKVTEKGKDVELRCDPISGHTALYWYRQSLGQGLEFLIYFQGNSAPDKSGLPSDRFSAERTGGSVSTLTIQRTQQEDSAVYLCASSHGQGSYNEQFFGPGTRLTVL.

The chain combines TRBV19 with TRBJ2-7; TRBD1 matches 8 bases. Germline V lookup: CDR1 LNHDA, CDR2 SQIVND (reference sequence). The junction had 6 bases not matched to a gene; V was cut back by 3 bases and J by 2 bases. The CDR3 has 15 residues. The CDR3: CASSIALTGAYEQYF. The CDR3 DNA follows: TGTGCCAGTAGTATTGCCCTGACAGGGGCCTACGAGCAGTACTTC.

The chain recombines TRBV18 with TRBJ2-7; D remains ambiguous. Germline V lookup: CDR1 KGHSH, CDR2 LQKENI. This CDR3 spans 14 amino acids. V gave up 3 bases and J gave up 2 bases, with 11 bases separating them. The CDR3 protein is CASSPGPSAYEQYF. The CDR3 coding sequence is TGTGCCAGCTCACCGGGCCCCTCCGCCTACGAGCAGTACTTC.

Remarks on this clone: The sample has other DNA sequences that encode this CDR3 too. CDR3 loop: CASSPRLAGDNEQFF. The CDR3 nucleotides are TGCGCCAGCAGCCCCAGACTAGCGGGGGACAATGAGCAGTTCTTC. This rearrangement joins TRBV5-1 to TRBJ2-1; 12 positions match TRBD2. The CDR3 consists of 15 residues. J gave up 5 bases and V 4 bases, and 4 bases lay outside the gene matches. The germline V gene encodes CDR1 SGHRS and CDR2 YFSETQ.

This rearrangement joins TRBV2 to TRBJ2-2; D not resolved. Germline loops: CDR1 SNHLY, CDR2 FYNNEI. The V and J ends lost 3 bases and 0 bases respectively, with 11 bases between them. The CDR3 consists of 16 residues. CDR3 coding DNA: TGTGCCAGCAGTGAGCGACGGATTCCGAACACCGGGGAGCTGTTTTTT. Translation gives CASSERRIPNTGELFF.

This chain connects TRBV3-1 (or the pseudogene TRBV3-2) to TRBJ1-1; 10 bases map to TRBD1. The CDR3 loop spans 13 amino acids. Germline V gene lookup returns CDR1 LGHDT and CDR2 YNNKEL (reference sequence). V lost 4 bases to trimming and J lost 4 bases; unmatched junction nucleotides: 0. The CDR3: CASSRTGGTEAFF. The CDR3 region has the DNA TGTGCCAGCAGCCGGACAGGGGGCACTGAAGCTTTCTTT.

The J gene is TRBJ2-7, the V gene TRBV27, with D unresolved. The CDR3 is 13 amino acids. Trimming stripped 5 bases from V and 2 bases from J, with 10 bases between. CDR1 and CDR2 from the germline V gene are MNHEY and SMNVEV (reference sequence). DNA of the CDR3: TGTGCCAGCAGTCAATCCAACGCCTACGAGCAGTACTTC. Encoded protein: CASSQSNAYEQYF.

The gene calls are TRBV2 and TRBJ2-2; TRBD1 or TRBD2 may be the D gene (5 bases each). The CDR3 is 15 residues long. Trimming pared 6 bases from V and 6 bases from J, leaving 17 bases between. Germline V gives CDR1 SNHLY, CDR2 FYNNEI. DNA of the CDR3: TGTGCCAGCAGAGCCGGGCTTAGGGACGCCGGGGAGCTGTTTTTT. Amino acids: CASRAGLRDAGELFF.

This chain joins TRBV14 and TRBJ2-5; 10 bases align to TRBD1. CDR1 is SGHDN, CDR2 FVKESK, per germline. The CDR3 contains 19 residues. V gave up 3 bases and J gave up 4 bases; unmatched junction bases: 17. The CDR3 here is CASSHSADRGLSHRETQYF. As DNA, the CDR3 is TGTGCCAGCAGCCACTCGGCTGACAGGGGGCTCTCGCATAGAGAGACCCAGTACTTC.

Points on this clone: One end of the junction fails to match germline, which may point to a read error. The chain uses TRBV6-2 or TRBV6-3 and TRBJ1-1; TRBD1 is a possible D gene (5 bases). The V gene's germline CDR1 is MNHEY and CDR2 SVGEGT. There are 11 residues in the CDR3. The CDR3 DNA reads TGTGCCAGCAGTTACGGGGAAGGGGAGTCCTTT. Its protein is CASSYGEGESF.

The chain couples TRBV16 to TRBJ2-1; 8 bases fit TRBD1. CDR1 and CDR2 from the germline V gene are KGHSY and FQNENV. V lost 4 bases and J lost 5; bases outside the gene matches: 10. The CDR3 runs 16 residues. The CDR3 DNA follows: TGTGCCAGCAGCCTACAACCGGGACAGGTAAACAATGAGCAGTTCTTC. It encodes CASSLQPGQVNNEQFF. Variable domain in full (rest from reference TRBV16 and TRBJ2-1): GEEVAQTPKHLVRGEGQKAKLYCAPIKGHSYVFWYQQVLKNEFKFLISFQNENVFDETGMPKERFSAKCLPNSPCSLEIQATKLEDSAVYFCASSLQPGQVNNEQFFGPGTRLTVL.

This clone has only a few counts. The V gene is TRBV3-1 (or the pseudogene TRBV3-2), the J gene TRBJ2-3; TRBD2 matches 11 bases. V lost 1 base, J lost 3 bases, and 9 bases stayed unmatched. The germline V gene has CDR1 LGHDT and CDR2 YNNKEL (reference sequence). There are 18 residues in the CDR3. The CDR3 DNA is TGTGCCAGCAGCCAAGTTCTAGCGGGGGGCTCATTGACAGATACGCAGTATTTT. Its protein product is CASSQVLAGGSLTDTQYF.

The genes are TRBV10-2 and TRBJ1-2; the D gene is possibly TRBD1 (5 bases). From germline, CDR1 is WSHSY and CDR2 SAAADI. The CDR3 spans 14 residues. Trimming removed 3 bases from V and 4 bases from J, with 12 bases in between. The CDR3 DNA follows: TGCGCCAGCAGTGAACTCAGGGCCAGCTATGGCTACACCTTC. Residues: CASSELRASYGYTF.

This rearrangement joins TRBV6-5 to TRBJ2-7; 7 nucleotides align to TRBD1. V trimming: 6 bases; J trimming: 3 bases; junction bases outside the gene matches: 5. Germline assignment: CDR1 MNHEY and CDR2 SVGAGI. CDR3 length: 13 residues. The CDR3 DNA is TGTGCCAGCAGGCTGACAGGGCTCTACGAGCAGTACTTC. It yields the protein CASRLTGLYEQYF.

This chain joins TRBV7-3 and TRBJ1-1; 7 nucleotides agree with TRBD1. This CDR3 has 15 residues. The germline V gene encodes CDR1 SGHTA and CDR2 FQGTGA. V lost 2 bases, J lost 1 base, and 4 bases stayed unmatched. CDR3 region: CASSLQGGQNTEAFF. The CDR3 nucleotides are TGTGCCAGCAGCTTACAGGGGGGACAGAACACTGAAGCTTTCTTT. The whole variable domain, filled in from reference TRBV7-3 and TRBJ1-1, reads GAGVSQTPSNKVTEKGKYVELRCDPISGHTALYWYRQSLGQGPEFLIYFQGTGAADDSGLPNDRFFAVRPEGSVSTLKIQRTERGDSAVYLCASSLQGGQNTEAFFGQGTRLTVV.

V is TRBV7-2 and J is TRBJ2-1; TRBD1 matches at 7 bases. Germline V gives CDR1 SGHTA, CDR2 FQGNSA. This CDR3 region has 14 residues. V trimming: 6 bases; J trimming: 4 bases; junction bases outside the gene matches: 6. CDR3 sequence (DNA): TGTGCCAGCAGTTCGGGACAGACTTACAATGAGCAGTTCTTC. It specifies CASSSGQTYNEQFF.

This chain connects TRBV2 to TRBJ1-6; TRBD1 is a possible D gene (6 bases). V shed 10 bases and J shed 8 bases, with 18 bases lying between them. CDR3 length: 14 residues. From germline, CDR1 is SNHLY and CDR2 FYNNEI. CDR3 sequence: CATGQSTAHSPLHF. CDR3 DNA: TGTGCCACTGGACAGTCCACGGCTCATTCACCCCTCCACTTT.

The sample holds a few counts of this clone. The V call is TRBV10-1, the J call TRBJ2-7, with D unclear. Per germline, CDR1 WNHNN and CDR2 SYGVQD (reference sequence). V was shortened by 5 bases and J by 0 bases, with 8 bases between the two germline ends. The CDR3 consists of 13 residues. CDR3: CASSKGISYEQYF. Here the CDR3 DNA reads TGCGCCAGCAGTAAGGGTATCTCCTACGAGCAGTACTTC.

V is TRBV2 and J is TRBJ1-2, with unresolved D. The germline V gene encodes CDR1 SNHLY and CDR2 FYNNEI. This CDR3 is 14 amino acids long. V gave up 7 bases and J gave up 6 bases, with 18 bases separating them. DNA for the CDR3: TGTGCCAGCAACCTAGTTCGGGGATCAGATGGCTACACCTTC. It codes for CASNLVRGSDGYTF.

V usage is TRBV5-1 and J usage is TRBJ1-2, with a weak D call TRBD1 (5 bases). This CDR3 spans 15 amino acids. The germline CDR1 and CDR2 sequences are SGHRS and YFSETQ. Between the trimmed V and J ends, which lost 6 bases and 5 bases, there was a span of 20 bases. DNA of the CDR3: TGCGCCAGCAACCGGGGGACGGAGGCCGAGTATGGCTACACCTTC. Translation: CASNRGTEAEYGYTF.

The chain links TRBV18 to TRBJ2-3; 10 bases map to TRBD1. V trimming: 3 bases; J trimming: 5 bases; junction bases outside the gene matches: 11. The CDR3 totals 17 residues. Germline values: CDR1 KGHSH, CDR2 LQKENI. The CDR3 nucleotides read TGTGCCAGCTCACCCTACCGGGGACAGGGGATTGAAGATACGCAGTATTTT. It is translated as CASSPYRGQGIEDTQYF.

The V gene is TRBV5-1, the J gene TRBJ1-2, with 11 bases lining up with TRBD1. The CDR3 spans 16 residues. V gave up 3 bases and J gave up 5 bases; unmatched junction bases: 9. Germline V gene lookup returns CDR1 SGHRS and CDR2 YFSETQ. The CDR3 nucleotides read TGCGCCAGCAGCTGGGACGGGGACAGGGGGTATTATGGCTACACCTTC. It yields the protein CASSWDGDRGYYGYTF.

V is TRBV11-3 and J is TRBJ2-5; possible D gene TRBD2, 5 bases. The germline V and J ends were trimmed by 5 bases and 3 bases, with 10 bases remaining between them. Germline V lookup: CDR1 SGHNT, CDR2 YENEEA. The length of the CDR3 is 13 residues. As DNA, the CDR3 is TGTGCCAGCAGCCGTAGCGTGGAAGAGACCCAGTACTTC. Protein product: CASSRSVEETQYF.

This chain joins TRBV19 and TRBJ1-5; tentatively, D is TRBD1 (5 bases). The CDR3 runs to 14 residues. Trimming removed 5 bases at V and 6 bases at J, with 14 bases between. CDR1 is LNHDA and CDR2 is SQIVND in the germline V gene (reference sequence). The CDR3 is CASSAAGSTQPQHF. The CDR3, as DNA: TGTGCCAGTAGTGCGGCAGGGTCTACTCAGCCCCAGCATTTT.